The source of this T cell receptor beta chain is a study of blood T cell repertoires in COVID-19. This clone came up once. Germline-derived CDR1 and CDR2 are GTSNPN and SVGIG (reference sequence). This CDR3 spans 17 amino acids. The ends were cut back, 2 bases at V and 7 bases at J, with 24 bases in the middle. This table comes from immunoSEQ multiplex PCR, and its TCRdb copy is limited to in-frame clones, with some not included. The table records about 210,000 clones, roughly 80% of them present only once. Sequences were obtained from peripheral blood. This chain connects TRBV30 to TRBJ1-3; TRBD1 is a possible D gene (6 bases). The TCR sequence derives from a woman aged 60-70 years with COVID-19, enrolled during active disease. The CDR3: CAWSPALVQGLGNTIYF. CDR3 nucleotide sequence: TGTGCCTGGAGTCCGGCTTTAGTACAGGGTTTGGGGAACACCATATATTTT.